This T cell receptor beta chain was recorded in a study of T cells in Graves' hyperthyroidism and ophthalmopathy. Exclusion of a patient resulted from uncontrolled infection, other autoimmune disease, pregnancy or lactation. PBMCs came from more than 9.5 ml fresh peripheral blood. There were TCR beta CDR3 regions amplified from RNA transcripts. Primed by the HTBI set, a first-round RT-PCR was run on the TCR CDR3. Each CDR3 protein gets one entry after TCRdb re-called the multiplex PCR reads with MiXCR. The profile covers approximately 870,000 distinct CDR3 sequences, with 38% appearing a single time and approximately 8.7% taken by the ten largest. The sequence derives from a man in his late teens or twenties with Graves' hyperthyroidism. The sequenced sample consisted of blood.

CDR3 in amino acids: CASSSWAESYEQYF. In nucleotides, the CDR3 is TGTGCCAGCAGTTCCTGGGCGGAGAGCTACGAGCAGTACTTC. The V gene is TRBV27, the J gene TRBJ2-7; D is unclear. Germline CDR1 and CDR2: MNHEY and SMNVEV (reference sequence). The CDR3 is 14 amino acids. V was clipped by 4 bases and J by 3 bases, with 13 bases between them.